Below, 25 T cell receptor beta chains from the same sample are listed, as sequenced in a study of blood T cell repertoires in COVID-19. TCRdb's copy holds only in-frame clones and misses some; the assay was immunoSEQ multiplex PCR. The sample contains approximately 190,000 clones, 70% to 90% of which appear only once. Sequences were obtained from peripheral blood. The receptor source for this set is a woman in her seventies with active or convalescent COVID-19.

The rearrangement joins TRBV9 to TRBJ2-7; possibly TRBD2 for D (6 bases). This CDR3 has 15 amino acids. V lost 0 bases and J lost 6, with 16 bases in between. The germline V gene encodes CDR1 SGDLS and CDR2 YYNGEE. The CDR3 is CASSVAGGIGAEQYF. DNA of the CDR3: TGTGCCAGCAGCGTAGCGGGCGGGATAGGTGCCGAGCAGTACTTC. The full variable domain, in which reference TRBV9 and TRBJ2-7 provide the parts outside the CDR3, is DSGVTQTPKHLITATGQRVTLRCSPRSGDLSVYWYQQSLDQGLQFLIQYYNGEERAKGNILERFSAQQFPDLHSELNLSSLELGDSALYFCASSVAGGIGAEQYFGPGTRLTVT.

This chain uses TRBV10-3 with TRBJ2-5; D gene unclear. Germline loops: CDR1 ENHRY, CDR2 SYGVKD. Trimming removed 2 bases from V and 5 bases from J, with 6 bases in between. The CDR3 loop spans 12 amino acids. The CDR3: CAISEIPETQYF. CDR3 DNA: TGTGCCATCAGTGAGATTCCGGAGACCCAGTACTTC.

The J gene is TRBJ2-1, the V gene TRBV24-1, with 13 bases fitting TRBD2. This CDR3 spans 16 amino acids. Germline CDR1 reads KGHDR; CDR2 reads SFDVKD. V was clipped by 4 bases and J by 7 bases; unmatched bases: 6. CDR3 nucleotide sequence: TGTGCCACCAGTGACTCGACTAGCGGGAGGAGGAATGAGCAGTTCTTC. Translating it yields CATSDSTSGRRNEQFF.

The chain is built from TRBV5-8 and TRBJ2-7; the match to TRBD1 covers 7 bases. Unmatched junction bases numbered 15, after V lost 5 bases and J lost 1 base. CDR1 and CDR2 from the germline V gene are SGHTS and YDEGEE. CDR3 length: 17 residues. Written as DNA, the CDR3 is TGTGCCAGCAGTACCAACAGGGGAGTGTCTTGGTCCTACGAGCAGTACTTC. This encodes CASSTNRGVSWSYEQYF. Filled out from reference TRBV5-8 and TRBJ2-7, the complete variable domain reads EAGVTQSPTHLIKTRGQQATLRCSPISGHTSVYWYQQALGLGLQFLLWYDEGEERNRGNFPPRFSGRQFPNYSSELNVNALELEDSALYLCASSTNRGVSWSYEQYFGPGTRLTVT.

The rearrangement links TRBV29-1 to TRBJ1-5; 9 bases match TRBD1. With V trimmed by 4 bases and J by 4 bases, 2 bases remained unmatched. Looked up from germline, CDR1 is SQVTM and CDR2 is ANQGSEA. CDR3 length: 13 amino acids. The CDR3 loop is CSVGQGVNQPQHF. CDR3 sequence (DNA): TGCAGCGTTGGACAGGGGGTGAATCAGCCCCAGCATTTT. Filled out from reference TRBV29-1 and TRBJ1-5, the complete variable domain reads SAVISQKPSRDICQRGTSLTIQCQVDSQVTMMFWYRQQPGQSLTLIATANQGSEATYESGFVIDKFPISRPNLTFSTLTVSNMSPEDSSIYLCSVGQGVNQPQHFGDGTRLSIL.

This clone was found once. This chain connects TRBV7-9 to TRBJ1-5; the match to TRBD1 covers 10 bases. The trim removed 3 bases at V and 4 bases at J, leaving 6 bases unmatched. CDR1 SEHNR and CDR2 FQNEAQ come from the germline V gene (reference sequence). The length of the CDR3 is 16 residues. Written as DNA, the CDR3 is TGTGCCAGCAGCTTCGGCGGACAGGGGGGAAATCAGCCCCAGCATTTT. Translated, it gives CASSFGGQGGNQPQHF.

The table lists this clone with a count of one. The gene calls are TRBV10-3 and TRBJ2-7; 11 bases agree with TRBD2. Germline loops: CDR1 ENHRY, CDR2 SYGVKD. J was trimmed by 2 bases and V by 4 bases; bases with no gene match: 13. The CDR3 extends over 18 amino acids. DNA for the CDR3: TGTGCCATCAGTGGGGTTAGCGGGAGGGCCCGATCAACCTACGAGCAGTACTTC. It translates to CAISGVSGRARSTYEQYF.

Written as DNA, the CDR3 is TGTGCCAGCAGTTTAAGGCGGGAGGGACAAGAGACCCAGTACTTC. Translated, it gives CASSLRREGQETQYF. This chain connects TRBV28 to TRBJ2-5; TRBD2 matches at 9 bases. Germline V gene data show CDR1 as MDHEN and CDR2 as SYDVKM. The J segment lost 2 bases and the V segment lost 2 bases, leaving 3 bases of the junction unmatched. The length of the CDR3 is 15 residues.

This chain joins TRBV12-5 and TRBJ2-7; tentatively, D is TRBD1 (5 bases). Trimming took off 2 bases at V and 3 bases at J, with 17 bases between the two ends. The CDR3 covers 16 residues. Germline lookup yields CDR1 LGHNT and CDR2 FRNRAP. CDR3: CASGLTPPGLNYEQYF. CDR3 bases: TGTGCTAGTGGTTTGACCCCTCCAGGGCTAAACTACGAGCAGTACTTC.

In its sample, this clone was seen once. CDR3 amino acids: CASSEALFSWGLAGDPSYEQYF. CDR3 DNA: TGTGCCAGCAGTGAAGCGCTCTTTAGCTGGGGGCTAGCGGGAGACCCCTCCTACGAGCAGTACTTC. This chain connects TRBV6-1 to TRBJ2-7; 10 bases map to TRBD2. The junction had 20 bases not matched to a gene; V was cut back by 0 bases and J by 0 bases. Germline CDR1 MNHNS, CDR2 SASEGT. CDR3 length equals 22 residues.

The chain has TRBV5-1 and TRBJ2-7, with 9 nucleotides matching TRBD1. This CDR3 is built from 18 residues. The V segment lost 7 bases and the J segment 6 bases; nucleotides outside the gene matches: 23. Per germline, CDR1 SGHRS and CDR2 YFSETQ. This chain's CDR3 is CASSATGGIGRGISEQYF. In nucleotides, the CDR3 is TGCGCCAGCTCTGCCACAGGGGGCATAGGTCGAGGAATCAGCGAGCAGTACTTC. Full variable domain (missing parts from reference TRBV5-1 and TRBJ2-7): KAGVTQTPRYLIKTRGQQVTLSCSPISGHRSVSWYQQTPGQGLQFLFEYFSETQRNKGNFPGRFSGRQFSNSRSEMNVSTLELGDSALYLCASSATGGIGRGISEQYFGPGTRLTVT.

As regards this clone: The junction departs from germline at one end; a sequencing error may be responsible. The genes are TRBV7-7 and TRBJ2-7, with D tentatively TRBD1 (6 bases). Germline lookup yields CDR1 SSHAT and CDR2 FNYEAQ (reference sequence). The CDR3 totals 14 residues. CDR3: CASSLNTGSYEQYF. The CDR3, as DNA: TGTGCTAGCAGCTTGAACACAGGGTCCTACGAGCAGTACTTC.

The chain links TRBV7-9 to TRBJ2-1; 8 bases fit TRBD2. Germline CDR1 and CDR2: SEHNR and FQNEAQ (reference sequence). The trim removed 4 bases at V and 5 bases at J, leaving 7 bases unmatched. CDR3 length equals 15 residues. CDR3 amino acids: CASSSVAGGNNEQFF. For the CDR3, the DNA is TGTGCCAGCAGCTCGGTCGCGGGAGGTAACAATGAGCAGTTCTTC.

The V gene is TRBV6-5, the J gene TRBJ2-7, with 7 bases lining up with TRBD1. CDR1 MNHEY and CDR2 SVGAGI come from the germline V gene. This CDR3 spans 14 amino acids. The junction had 10 bases not matched to a gene; V was cut back by 8 bases and J by 3 bases. CDR3 DNA: TGTGCCAGCCGAGATCGGGACAGTTTCTACGAGCAGTACTTC. This encodes CASRDRDSFYEQYF.

The chain has TRBV24-1 and TRBJ2-1; D gene uncertain. Trimming pared 0 bases from V and 10 bases from J, leaving 9 bases between. Germline assignment: CDR1 KGHDR and CDR2 SFDVKD. The CDR3 runs to 13 residues. This chain's CDR3 is CATSDLNGGEQFF. CDR3 sequence (DNA): TGTGCCACCAGTGATTTGAACGGCGGCGAGCAGTTCTTC.

The rearrangement uses TRBV19 and TRBJ2-7; 10 nucleotides match TRBD2. V was pared by 0 bases and J by 4 bases, with 3 bases of the junction left unmatched. Looked up from germline, CDR1 is LNHDA and CDR2 is SQIVND (reference sequence). This CDR3 region has 15 residues. The CDR3 nucleotides are TGTGCCAGTAGTATAGAAGCTAGCGGGAGATACGAGCAGTACTTC. It specifies CASSIEASGRYEQYF. The full variable domain, in which reference TRBV19 and TRBJ2-7 provide the parts outside the CDR3, is DGGITQSPKYLFRKEGQNVTLSCEQNLNHDAMYWYRQDPGQGLRLIYYSQIVNDFQKGDIAEGYSVSREKKESFPLTVTSAQKNPTAFYLCASSIEASGRYEQYFGPGTRLTVT.

The chain couples TRBV5-1 to TRBJ2-1, with TRBD1 identical over 7 bases. This CDR3 contains 13 residues. The germline gives CDR1 SGHRS, CDR2 YFSETQ. V was clipped by 4 bases and J by 10 bases; unmatched bases: 8. CDR3 sequence reads: CASSLTGSPEQFF. The CDR3 coding sequence is TGCGCCAGCAGCCTGACAGGGTCTCCCGAGCAGTTCTTC.

In this sample, this clone turned up once. The chain recombines TRBV7-9 with TRBJ1-1; tentative D call: TRBD1 (5 bases). The CDR3 consists of 14 residues. In germline, CDR1 is SEHNR, CDR2 FQNEAQ (reference sequence). Trimming left V 2 bases short and J 1 base short, with 8 bases between. CDR3 region: CASSLRTGNTEAFF. CDR3 nucleotide sequence: TGTGCCAGCAGCTTACGAACAGGGAACACTGAAGCTTTCTTT.

This chain joins TRBV28 and TRBJ2-2, with 8 bases matching TRBD2. The ends lost 8 bases at V and 7 bases at J; junction bases unmatched: 12. CDR1 MDHEN and CDR2 SYDVKM come from the germline V gene. The CDR3 has 15 residues. DNA of the CDR3: TGTGCCAGCGGATTCCGCGGGAGGATAGTCGGGGAGCTGTTTTTT. Its translation is CASGFRGRIVGELFF.

This chain connects TRBV7-9 to TRBJ2-2; tentative D call: TRBD1 (6 bases). CDR1 is SEHNR and CDR2 is FQNEAQ in the germline V gene (reference sequence). V lost 5 bases, J lost 1 base, and 14 bases lay in between. This CDR3 spans 16 amino acids. CDR3 DNA sequence: TGTGCCAGCAGCCCGGCAAACAGGGTGAACACCGGGGAGCTGTTTTTT. It encodes CASSPANRVNTGELFF.

The chain is built from TRBV2 and TRBJ1-6; 9 nucleotides align to TRBD1. The trim removed 5 bases at V and 5 bases at J, leaving 4 bases unmatched. CDR1 is SNHLY, CDR2 FYNNEI, per germline. This CDR3 contains 15 residues. The CDR3 nucleotides read TGTGCCAGCAGTCCTCGGGACAGGGATAATTCACCCCTCCACTTT. Residues: CASSPRDRDNSPLHF.

The chain recombines TRBV3-1 (or the pseudogene TRBV3-2) with TRBJ1-1; D gene uncertain. This CDR3 region has 14 residues. V gave up 1 base and J gave up 8 bases, with 14 bases separating them. The germline V gene has CDR1 LGHDT and CDR2 YNNKEL (reference sequence). For the CDR3, the DNA is TGTGCCAGCAGCCAAGGGGGAGCCGGTCCCGAAGCTTTCTTT. Encoded protein: CASSQGGAGPEAFF.

This chain connects TRBV5-6 to TRBJ1-5, with D hard to call. Germline V gene sequence: CDR1 SGHDT, CDR2 YYEEEE. This CDR3 region has 14 residues. The V end was cut by 0 bases, the J end by 3 bases, with 7 bases between. The CDR3 nucleotides are TGTGCCAGCAGCTTGGGGCAGGTCAATCAGCCCCAGCATTTT. This gives the protein CASSLGQVNQPQHF.

This chain connects TRBV5-1 to TRBJ2-7; 7 bases match TRBD2. The CDR3 loop spans 16 amino acids. Unmatched junction bases numbered 12, after V lost 4 bases and J lost 2 bases. Per the germline V gene, CDR1 is SGHRS and CDR2 is YFSETQ. The CDR3 DNA follows: TGCGCCAGCAGCCCGAGGTTCTATGGGAGGGCCTACGAGCAGTACTTC. Translated: CASSPRFYGRAYEQYF.

This chain links TRBV6-2 or TRBV6-3 with TRBJ2-7, with 8 bases lining up with TRBD2. CDR3 length equals 18 residues. J gave up 4 bases and V 3 bases, and 17 bases lay outside the gene matches. Germline CDR1 is MNHEY and CDR2 is SVGEGT. The CDR3 reads CASSYGLIRTSSPYEQYF. CDR3 nucleotide sequence: TGTGCCAGCAGTTATGGGCTAATTCGGACTAGCTCACCTTACGAGCAGTACTTC.